This TCR beta chain was sequenced in a study of identifying expanded T cells in peripheral blood. Germline CDR1 is GTSNPN and CDR2 is SVGIG (reference sequence). V lost 0 bases to trimming and J lost 8 bases, with 13 bases between them. The CDR3 sequence is 13 residues long. Using immunoSEQ multiplex PCR, the repertoire was profiled, and TCRdb retains in-frame clones only, with some absent. The sample consists of roughly 82,000 clones, about 83% of them appearing once. Sequencing was carried out using blood. V usage is TRBV30 and J usage is TRBJ1-2; D is unclear. The sequence came from a person between 18 and 75 years old in good health. The CDR3 sequence is CAWSVPEGGGYTF. The CDR3 nucleotides are TGTGCCTGGAGTGTACCTGAGGGTGGCGGCTACACCTTC. Looking up the rest from reference TRBV30 and TRBJ1-2 gives the full variable domain: SQTIHQWPATLVQPVGSPLSLECTVEGTSNPNLYWYRQAAGRGLQLLFYSVGIGQISSEVPQNLSASRPQDRQFILSSKKLLLSDSGFYLCAWSVPEGGGYTFGSGTRLTVV.